This T cell receptor (beta chain) was retrieved from a study of cytomegalovirus exposure and HLA in healthy donors. Broader study findings: The investigators catalogued 150 or so TCR beta chains as cytomegalovirus-associated. That first-cohort TCR clusters tended to co-occur in the 90 to 150 validation repertoires was found in a later analysis. Most TCR sequences were seen very rarely across donors, but some public TCRs occurred in many.

Donors were drawn from the 120-subject validation cohort, separate from the approximately 640-subject first cohort. The length of the CDR3 is 16 residues. Germline CDR1 and CDR2: LGHNA and YNFKEQ. V was clipped by 1 base and J by 2 bases; unmatched bases: 7. A note on this clone: Its matching antigen is unknown.

Sequencing used immunoSEQ multiplex PCR; TCRdb keeps in-frame clones, though not all of them. The profile shows 150,000 to 200,000 clones, 95% to 96% of them singletons. Sequencing input: PBMCs. The receptor comes from a woman between 18 and 30 years old in good health and CMV-seronegative. This sequence joins TRBV4-2 and TRBJ2-5; 7 nucleotides align to TRBD2. As DNA, the CDR3 is TGTGCCAGCAGCCAAGTTCGGGGGGTTGGGCAAGAGACCCAGTACTTC. It yields the protein CASSQVRGVGQETQYF.